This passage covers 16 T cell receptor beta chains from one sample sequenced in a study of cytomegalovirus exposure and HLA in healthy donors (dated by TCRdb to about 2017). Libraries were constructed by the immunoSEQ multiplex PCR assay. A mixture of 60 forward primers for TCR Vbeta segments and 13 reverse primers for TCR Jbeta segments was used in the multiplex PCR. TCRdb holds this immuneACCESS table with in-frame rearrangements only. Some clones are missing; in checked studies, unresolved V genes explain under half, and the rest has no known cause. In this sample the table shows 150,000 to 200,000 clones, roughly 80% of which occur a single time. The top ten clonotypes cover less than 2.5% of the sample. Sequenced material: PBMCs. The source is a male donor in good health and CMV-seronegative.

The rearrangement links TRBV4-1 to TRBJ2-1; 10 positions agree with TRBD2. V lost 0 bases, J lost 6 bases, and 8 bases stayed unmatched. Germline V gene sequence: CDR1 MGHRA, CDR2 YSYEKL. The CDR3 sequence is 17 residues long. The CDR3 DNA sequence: TGCGCCAGCAGCCAAGATGGAATAGCGGGGGGCCGCAATGAGCAGTTCTTC. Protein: CASSQDGIAGGRNEQFF.

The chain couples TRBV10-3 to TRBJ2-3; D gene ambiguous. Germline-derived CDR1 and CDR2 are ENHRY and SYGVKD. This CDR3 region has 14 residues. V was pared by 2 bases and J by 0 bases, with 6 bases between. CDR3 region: CAISEEASTDTQYF. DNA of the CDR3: TGTGCCATCAGTGAGGAAGCGAGCACAGATACGCAGTATTTT.

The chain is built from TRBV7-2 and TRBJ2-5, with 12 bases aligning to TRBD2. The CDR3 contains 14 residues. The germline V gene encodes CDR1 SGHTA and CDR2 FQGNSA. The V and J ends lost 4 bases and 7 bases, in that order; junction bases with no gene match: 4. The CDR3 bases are TGTGCCAGCAGCTGGACTAGCGGGGAGGGGACCCAGTACTTC. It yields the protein CASSWTSGEGTQYF.

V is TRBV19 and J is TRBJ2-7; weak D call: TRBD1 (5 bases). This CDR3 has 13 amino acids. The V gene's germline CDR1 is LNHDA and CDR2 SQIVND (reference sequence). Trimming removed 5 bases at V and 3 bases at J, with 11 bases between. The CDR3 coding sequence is TGTGCCAGTAGTTCCGACAGAAGCTACGAGCAGTACTTC. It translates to CASSSDRSYEQYF.

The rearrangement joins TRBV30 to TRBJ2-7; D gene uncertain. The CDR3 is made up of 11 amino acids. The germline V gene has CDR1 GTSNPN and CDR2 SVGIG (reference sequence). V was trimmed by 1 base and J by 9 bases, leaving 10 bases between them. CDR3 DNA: TGTGCCTGGAGTGATCCCGCGCGGCAGTACTTC. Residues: CAWSDPARQYF.

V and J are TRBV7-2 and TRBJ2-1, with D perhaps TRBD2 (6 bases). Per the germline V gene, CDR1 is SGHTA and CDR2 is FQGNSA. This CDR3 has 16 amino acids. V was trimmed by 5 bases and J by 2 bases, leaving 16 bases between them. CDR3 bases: TGTGCCAGCAGCGTCGAGTCGGGGGTAACCTACAATGAGCAGTTCTTC. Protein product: CASSVESGVTYNEQFF.

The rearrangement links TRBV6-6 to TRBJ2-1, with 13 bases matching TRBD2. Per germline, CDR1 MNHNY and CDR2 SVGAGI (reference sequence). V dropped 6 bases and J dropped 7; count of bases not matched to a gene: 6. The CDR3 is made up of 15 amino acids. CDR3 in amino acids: CASSYGTSGMNEQFF. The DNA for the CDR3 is TGTGCCAGCAGCTATGGGACTAGCGGGATGAATGAGCAGTTCTTC.

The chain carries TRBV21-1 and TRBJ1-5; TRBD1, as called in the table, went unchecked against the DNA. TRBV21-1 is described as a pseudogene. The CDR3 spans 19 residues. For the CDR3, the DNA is TGTGCCAGTGGTCGGCCCCAAACACCCCCCACAGGGCGCAATCAGCCCCAGCATTTT. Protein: CASGRPQTPPTGRNQPQHF.

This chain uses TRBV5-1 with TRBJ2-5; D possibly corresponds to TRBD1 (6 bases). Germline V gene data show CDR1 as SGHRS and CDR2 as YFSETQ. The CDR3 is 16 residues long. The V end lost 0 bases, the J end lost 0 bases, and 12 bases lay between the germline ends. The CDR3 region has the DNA TGCGCCAGCAGCTTGGCCCCAGGGGAGTACCAAGAGACCCAGTACTTC. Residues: CASSLAPGEYQETQYF.

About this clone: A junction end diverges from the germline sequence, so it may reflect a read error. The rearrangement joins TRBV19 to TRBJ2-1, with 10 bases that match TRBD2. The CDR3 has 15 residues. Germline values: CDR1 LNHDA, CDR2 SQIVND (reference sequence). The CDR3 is CASSVETSGYNEQFF. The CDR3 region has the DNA TGTGCCAGTAGTGTAGAGACTAGCGGGTACAATGAGCAGTTCTTC.

This chain's CDR3 is CATPWGGQAANTGELFF. In DNA, the CDR3 is TGCGCCACGCCCTGGGGAGGGCAAGCGGCGAACACCGGGGAGCTGTTTTTT. The V call is TRBV10-1, the J call TRBJ2-2, with TRBD2 matching 7 bases. The CDR3 consists of 17 residues. The germline V gene has CDR1 WNHNN and CDR2 SYGVQD (reference sequence). Trimming cost V 10 bases and J 0 bases; bases outside gene matches: 14.

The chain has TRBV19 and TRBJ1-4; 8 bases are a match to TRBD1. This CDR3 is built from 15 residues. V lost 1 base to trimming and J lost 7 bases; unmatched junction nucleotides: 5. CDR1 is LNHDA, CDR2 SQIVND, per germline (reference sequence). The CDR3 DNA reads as TGTGCCAGTAGTATAGGAGGGACAGGATTTGAAAAACTGTTTTTT. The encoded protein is CASSIGGTGFEKLFF.

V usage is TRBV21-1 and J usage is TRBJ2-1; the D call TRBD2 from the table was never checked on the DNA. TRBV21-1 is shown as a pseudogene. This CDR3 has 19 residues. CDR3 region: CASSKGRRVGLAGSNEQFF. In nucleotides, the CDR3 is TGTGCCAGCAGCAAAGGTCGGAGAGTGGGACTAGCGGGCTCCAATGAGCAGTTCTTC.

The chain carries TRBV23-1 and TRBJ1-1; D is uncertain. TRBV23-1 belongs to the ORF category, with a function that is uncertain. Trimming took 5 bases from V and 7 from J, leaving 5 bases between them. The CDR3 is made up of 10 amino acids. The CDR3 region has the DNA TGCGCCAGCAGTTTTCTTGAAGCTTTCTTT. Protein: CASSFLEAFF.

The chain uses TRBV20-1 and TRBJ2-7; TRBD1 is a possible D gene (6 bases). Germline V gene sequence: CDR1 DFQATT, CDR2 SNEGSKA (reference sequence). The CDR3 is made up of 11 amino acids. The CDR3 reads CSNRDNYEQYF. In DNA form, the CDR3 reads TGCAGCAACCGGGACAACTACGAGCAGTACTTC.

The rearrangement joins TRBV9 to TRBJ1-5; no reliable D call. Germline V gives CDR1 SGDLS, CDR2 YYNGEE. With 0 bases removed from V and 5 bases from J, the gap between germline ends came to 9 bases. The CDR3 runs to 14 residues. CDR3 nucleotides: TGTGCCAGCAGCGTAGCCCAGGCCGATCAGCCCCAGCATTTT. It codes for CASSVAQADQPQHF.